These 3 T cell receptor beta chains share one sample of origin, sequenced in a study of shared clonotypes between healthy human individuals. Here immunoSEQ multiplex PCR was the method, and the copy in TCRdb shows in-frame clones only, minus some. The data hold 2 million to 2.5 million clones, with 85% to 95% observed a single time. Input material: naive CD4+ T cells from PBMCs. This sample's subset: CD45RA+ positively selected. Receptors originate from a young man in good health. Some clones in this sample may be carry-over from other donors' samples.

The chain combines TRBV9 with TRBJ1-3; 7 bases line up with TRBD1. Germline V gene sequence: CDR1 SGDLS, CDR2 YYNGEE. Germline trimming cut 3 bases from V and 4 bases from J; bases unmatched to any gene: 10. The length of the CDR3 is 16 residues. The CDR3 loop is CASSAQQGRAGNTIYF. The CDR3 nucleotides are TGTGCCAGCAGCGCACAACAGGGGAGAGCAGGAAACACCATATATTTT.

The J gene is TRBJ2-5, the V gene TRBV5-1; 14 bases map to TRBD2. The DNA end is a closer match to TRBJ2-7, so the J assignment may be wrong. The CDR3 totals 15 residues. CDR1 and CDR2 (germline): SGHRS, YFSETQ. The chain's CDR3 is CASSKGLAGGNEQYF. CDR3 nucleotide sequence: TGCGCCAGCAGCAAAGGACTAGCGGGAGGTAACGAGCAGTACTTC.

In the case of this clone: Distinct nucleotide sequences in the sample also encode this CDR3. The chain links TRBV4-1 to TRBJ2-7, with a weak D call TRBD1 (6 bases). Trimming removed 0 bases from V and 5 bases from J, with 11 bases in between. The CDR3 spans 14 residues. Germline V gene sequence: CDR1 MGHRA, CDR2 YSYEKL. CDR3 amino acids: CASSQDRPGDEQYF. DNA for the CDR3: TGCGCCAGCAGCCAAGATCGGCCAGGGGACGAGCAGTACTTC.